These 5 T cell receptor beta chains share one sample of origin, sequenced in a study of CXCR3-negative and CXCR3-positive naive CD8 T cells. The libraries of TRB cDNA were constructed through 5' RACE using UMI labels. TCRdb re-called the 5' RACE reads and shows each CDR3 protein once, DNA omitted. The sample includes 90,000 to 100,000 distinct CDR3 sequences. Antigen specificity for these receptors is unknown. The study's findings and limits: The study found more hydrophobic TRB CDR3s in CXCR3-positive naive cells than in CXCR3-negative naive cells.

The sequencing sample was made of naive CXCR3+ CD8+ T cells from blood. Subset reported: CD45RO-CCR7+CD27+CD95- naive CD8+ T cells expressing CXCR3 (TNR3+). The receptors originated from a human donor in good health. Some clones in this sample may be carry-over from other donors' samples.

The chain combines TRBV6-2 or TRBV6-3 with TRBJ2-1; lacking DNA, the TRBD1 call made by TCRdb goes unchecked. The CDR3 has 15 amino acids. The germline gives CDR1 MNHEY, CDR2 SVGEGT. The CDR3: CASSPTGGLINEQFF.

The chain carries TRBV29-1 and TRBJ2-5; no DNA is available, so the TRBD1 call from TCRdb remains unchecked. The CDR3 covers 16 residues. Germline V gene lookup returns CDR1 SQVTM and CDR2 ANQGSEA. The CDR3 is CSVDAFLDRGLETQYF.

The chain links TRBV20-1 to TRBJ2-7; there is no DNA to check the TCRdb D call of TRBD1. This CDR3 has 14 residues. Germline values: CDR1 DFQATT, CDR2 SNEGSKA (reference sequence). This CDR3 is CSARTGGADYEQYF.

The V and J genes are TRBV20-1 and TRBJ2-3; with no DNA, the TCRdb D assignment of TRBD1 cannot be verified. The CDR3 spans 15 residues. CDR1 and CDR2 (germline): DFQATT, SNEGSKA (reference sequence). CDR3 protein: CSGVWGTAKPDTQYF.

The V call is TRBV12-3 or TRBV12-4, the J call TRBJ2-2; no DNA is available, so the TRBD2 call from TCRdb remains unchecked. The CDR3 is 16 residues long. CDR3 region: CASSPGTSGKAGELFF.